The clone carrying this TCR beta chain was observed at least ten times. The antigen is unknown. This CDR3 is 16 amino acids long. Germline CDR1 and CDR2: SGHAT and FQNNGV. V trimming: 6 bases; J trimming: 2 bases; junction bases outside the gene matches: 8. In the original processing: The study built a papillary thyroid cancer distant-metastasis classifier from CDR3 differences across clinicopathological groups. With MiXCR, TCRdb called clones anew from the PCR reads. V and J calls and clone size were set by TCRdb, not the authors. The sample has 25,000 to 35,000 clones; more than 20% are singletons. This sample is drawn from a study of metastatic and nonmetastatic thyroid tumors. General study findings and limits: When malignant thyroid tumors were compared with benign nodules, TCR beta diversity was reportedly significantly higher in the malignant tumors. This held in both blood and tumor samples.

None of the patients had undergone any treatment ahead of thyroid surgery. V usage is TRBV11-2 and J usage is TRBJ2-2; the match to TRBD2 covers 8 bases. This sequence was found in a female donor with papillary thyroid cancer or a benign thyroid nodule (not recorded which). Some clones in this sample may be carry-over from other donors' samples. What was sequenced was blood. This chain's CDR3 is CASSLRLALNTGELFF. In nucleotides, the CDR3 is TGTGCCAGCAGTTTACGACTAGCGCTAAACACCGGGGAGCTGTTTTTT.